These 21 T cell receptor beta chains originate from one sample sequenced in a study of tumor and adjacent non-tumor tissue in lung cancer. This sample's RNA came from whole unsorted tissue. TCRbeta libraries were built with three rounds of nested PCR, modified from ARM-PCR. From the multiplex PCR reads, TCRdb called clonotypes with MiXCR, one entry per CDR3 protein. Of 65,000 to 90,000 distinct CDR3 sequences listed, around 70% are singletons. The sequenced sample was lung tumor tissue. Every receptor here comes from a woman aged 70-85 years with non-small cell lung cancer.

This chain connects TRBV20-1 to TRBJ2-7; the D gene is possibly TRBD2 (5 bases). V was pared by 8 bases and J by 5 bases, with 22 bases between. The germline CDR1 and CDR2 sequences are DFQATT and SNEGSKA (reference sequence). The CDR3 contains 14 residues. The CDR3 DNA sequence: TGCAGTACCACCAAAACTAGGTCTATCGACGAGCAGTACTTC. Translated: CSTTKTRSIDEQYF.

This CDR3 is CSVAGDTTSGCEQYF. In DNA form, the CDR3 reads TGCAGCGTCGCCGGGGACACCACCTCAGGCTGCGAGCAGTACTTC. The chain has TRBV29-1 and TRBJ2-7; D possibly corresponds to TRBD1 (6 bases). The CDR3 covers 15 residues. Trimming took off 6 bases at V and 6 bases at J, with 24 bases between the two ends. Germline V CDR1 and CDR2: SQVTM, ANQGSEA.

The V call is TRBV29-1, the J call TRBJ2-1, with 10 bases matching TRBD2. The CDR3 consists of 14 residues. V trimming: 6 bases; J trimming: 5 bases; junction bases outside the gene matches: 7. CDR1 and CDR2 (germline): SQVTM, ANQGSEA. CDR3 nucleotides: TGCAGCGTCTACGGGACTAGCGTGGACAATGAGCAGTTCTTC. Protein product: CSVYGTSVDNEQFF.

About this clonotype itself: The junction differs from germline at one of its ends, possibly a read error. V is TRBV10-2 and J is TRBJ2-7; TRBD1 matches 9 bases. Germline CDR1 is WSHSY and CDR2 is SAAADI. The CDR3 is made up of 17 amino acids. The CDR3 nucleotides read TGTGCCAACAGTGAGCCACGTCTGGGGACAGGGTACTACGAGCAGCACTTC. Translated, it gives CANSEPRLGTGYYEQHF.

The chain carries TRBV20-1 and TRBJ2-3, with a possible D match to TRBD2 (6 bases). CDR3 length: 15 residues. The germline V gene encodes CDR1 DFQATT and CDR2 SNEGSKA (reference sequence). V was clipped by 6 bases and J by 5 bases, with 21 bases between them. The CDR3 DNA sequence: TGCAGTGCCCAGAAAGGGCGGGGACTCGGAGATACGCAGTATTTT. Protein product: CSAQKGRGLGDTQYF.

To note about this clonotype: It is likely a read error, because the conserved phenylalanine at the end of the CDR3 is missing. For the CDR3, the DNA is TGTGCCAGCGGTTACTCGCTTGGGGAGGGGGAAGGGACCCAGTACCTC. Its translation: CASGYSLGEGEGTQYL. V usage is TRBV6-5 and J usage is TRBJ2-5; tentative D call: TRBD2 (7 bases). Germline values: CDR1 MNHEY, CDR2 SVGAGI. The CDR3 is made up of 16 amino acids.

This clonotype was detected only once. The junction differs from germline at one of its ends, possibly a read error. This chain joins TRBV4-1 and TRBJ1-1; D gene unclear. This CDR3 is 17 amino acids long. Germline CDR1 MGHRA, CDR2 YSYEKL. The CDR3 here is CAISQAIGREMNTETFF. Here the CDR3 DNA reads TGCGCCATCAGCCAAGCGATCGGGAGAGAGATGAACACTGAAACTTTCTTT.

This clonotype was counted many times. The chain couples TRBV4-1 to TRBJ2-3; 8 bases fit TRBD1. Looked up from germline, CDR1 is MGHRA and CDR2 is YSYEKL. The CDR3 is 16 residues long. V lost 3 bases and J lost 3; bases outside the gene matches: 8. CDR3 DNA sequence: TGCGCCAGCAGCCACGGACAGGGATCCCCTACAGATACGCAGTATTTT. It yields the protein CASSHGQGSPTDTQYF.

This chain joins TRBV24-1 and TRBJ1-1; the D gene is possibly TRBD1 (6 bases). Trimming left V 9 bases short and J 5 bases short, with 18 bases between. The CDR3 is 14 amino acids. The V gene's germline CDR1 is KGHDR and CDR2 SFDVKD. CDR3 bases: TGTGCCACCCAATCCGACGGGGGGCTTACTGAAGCTTTCTTT. Protein sequence: CATQSDGGLTEAFF.

This clonotype has more than one count but fewer than ten. At one of its ends the junction is not consistent with the germline gene, which may arise from a read error. V is TRBV4-1 and J is TRBJ2-7; D assignment may be TRBD1 or TRBD2 (5 bases each). This CDR3 has 14 amino acids. Germline CDR1 is MGHRA and CDR2 is YSYEKL. The CDR3 DNA follows: TGCGCCAGCAGCCAAATAGCAGGGACCTACGAGCAGCACTTC. Its protein product is CASSQIAGTYEQHF.

Notes on this clonotype: At one of its ends the junction is not consistent with the germline gene, which may arise from a read error. The J gene is TRBJ1-2, the V gene TRBV4-1; 10 nucleotides match TRBD1. The germline V gene encodes CDR1 MGHRA and CDR2 YSYEKL. The CDR3 loop spans 15 amino acids. CDR3 in amino acids: CTSNQAGTGVYGYTF. Here the CDR3 DNA reads TGCACCAGCAACCAGGCCGGGACAGGGGTTTATGGCTACACCTTC.

This chain joins TRBV29-1 and TRBJ1-2; D is unresolved. V lost 8 bases and J 2 bases, leaving 24 bases between the germline ends. Germline loops: CDR1 SQVTM, CDR2 ANQGSEA. The CDR3 covers 16 residues. The CDR3 region has the DNA TGCAGCATCCCGCCCCCTCAGGAAAGCAGGAACTATGGCTACACCTTC. Protein sequence: CSIPPPQESRNYGYTF.

The chain combines TRBV29-1 with TRBJ2-1; 9 nucleotides agree with TRBD2. The CDR3 totals 17 residues. With 7 bases clipped from V and 15 bases from J, the junction kept 28 bases outside the gene matches. Germline V lookup: CDR1 SQVTM, CDR2 ANQGSEA. DNA of the CDR3: TGCAGCGCTACGCGACTAGCGGACCACTTCTTTCGCAATGGGCGGTTCTTC. Translating gives CSATRLADHFFRNGRFF.

This rearrangement joins TRBV29-1 to TRBJ2-3; maybe TRBD2 (6 bases). CDR3 length equals 10 residues. Trimming left V 7 bases short and J 14 bases short, with 16 bases between. Germline V gene sequence: CDR1 SQVTM, CDR2 ANQGSEA. The CDR3 DNA is TGCAGCGCTTGGAGGGACTCGATGTATTTT. It is translated as CSAWRDSMYF.

By its share, this clonotype is medium-sized. The V call is TRBV4-1, the J call TRBJ2-1; D remains unclear. The CDR3 is 11 amino acids. Germline V CDR1 and CDR2: MGHRA, YSYEKL. The V gene lost 4 bases and the J gene lost 5 bases, with 3 bases spanning the gap. CDR3 region: CASSLNNEQFF. In DNA form, the CDR3 reads TGCGCCAGCAGCCTAAACAATGAGCAGTTCTTC.

Concerning this clonotype: With a much larger clone just one base away, this may be a read error. V usage is TRBV6-1 and J usage is TRBJ1-3; D perhaps matches TRBD1 (6 bases). In germline, CDR1 is MNHNS, CDR2 SASEGT. This CDR3 has 14 amino acids. Deletions cut 10 bases from V and 0 bases from J, with 13 bases between. The chain's CDR3 is CATQEGGSGNTIYF. The CDR3 coding sequence is TGTGCCACCCAAGAGGGGGGCTCTGGAAACACCATATATTTT.

In its sample, this clonotype was seen once. This likely comes from a read error, as the CDR3 has no conserved phenylalanine or tryptophan at its end. V and J are TRBV28 and TRBJ1-2; a weak D match, TRBD1 (5 bases). CDR3 length: 13 residues. The germline CDR1 and CDR2 sequences are MDHEN and SYDVKM. CDR3 loop: CASGLGVNYGYTS. CDR3 coding DNA: TGTGCCAGCGGTTTAGGGGTCAACTACGGCTACACCTCC.

Notes on this clonotype: One end of the junction does not line up with germline, which may come from a read error. The rearrangement joins TRBV12-3 or TRBV12-4 to TRBJ2-7; unclear D gene. This CDR3 has 13 residues. The CDR3 region has the DNA TGTGCCAGCTGTTTCCCAGGAGCCTATGAGCAGTACTTC. Amino acid sequence: CASCFPGAYEQYF.

Concerning this clonotype itself: One end of the junction is discordant with germline, which a read error may explain. The gene calls are TRBV5-6 and TRBJ2-7; D is ambiguous. Germline V gene data show CDR1 as SGHDT and CDR2 as YYEEEE. There are 12 residues in the CDR3. CDR3 sequence: CTSSLSSYEQYF. The DNA for the CDR3 is TGTACCAGCAGCCTCTCTTCCTACGAGCAGTATTTC.

This clonotype was counted ten times or more. V is TRBV10-3 and J is TRBJ2-2; D is perhaps TRBD1 (6 bases). V lost 4 bases to trimming and J lost 8 bases, with 8 bases between them. This CDR3 is built from 12 residues. Per the germline V gene, CDR1 is ENHRY and CDR2 is SYGVKD. The CDR3 DNA reads TGTGCCATCAGTGCGGGGACAGGGGAGCTGTTTTTT. This gives the protein CAISAGTGELFF.

As concerns this clonotype: Germline and junction disagree at one end, which may indicate a read error. The V gene is TRBV4-1, the J gene TRBJ2-7; D is ambiguous. The germline CDR1 and CDR2 sequences are MGHRA and YSYEKL. The CDR3 contains 17 residues. The CDR3 region is CASTQDISTFYTYEQYF. The CDR3 bases are TGCGCCAGCACCCAAGATATCAGTACTTTTTACACCTACGAGCAGTACTTC.